This note documents a single T cell receptor (beta chain) sequence. What it binds is not known. Trimming cost V 0 bases and J 1 base; bases outside gene matches: 5. This CDR3 has 17 amino acids. CDR1 and CDR2 (germline): LGHNA, YNFKEQ. This sample was included in a study of T cell repertoires in cytomegalovirus infection. Background on the study: CMV infection plus the matching HLA type was flagged by public TCR beta signatures.

Study-wide results and limits: In two of eight donors, the top clonotype was HLA-C-restricted CMV-specific.

Using its own MiXCR run on the reads, TCRdb lists one record per CDR3 protein. The sample yields some 300,000 distinct CDR3 sequences, about a sixth seen once. The chain carries TRBV4-2 and TRBJ2-4, with TRBD2 matching over 8 bases. The sequence was obtained from a human donor in good health (CMV status not recorded). Some clones in this sample may be carry-over from other donors' samples. Sequencing was performed on PBMCs. The CDR3 sequence: CASSQDGRGGAKNIQYF. CDR3 nucleotide sequence: TGTGCCAGCAGCCAAGATGGGCGCGGGGGGGCCAAAAACATTCAGTACTTC.